This T cell receptor beta chain emerged from a study of patients and donors after allogeneic stem cell transplantation. TCRdb ran MiXCR on the RT-PCR reads and lists one entry per CDR3 protein. Of some 960,000 distinct CDR3 sequences listed, under 20% are singletons. Deletions cut 3 bases from V and 0 bases from J, with 14 bases between. Germline V gene data show CDR1 as SGHRS and CDR2 as YFSETQ. CDR3 size: 16 residues. V usage is TRBV5-1 and J usage is TRBJ2-3, with a possible D match to TRBD1 (6 bases). Sequencing used blood, either unsorted or a sorted T cell fraction (not recorded which). This sequence originates from a human donor who was either an allogeneic HSCT recipient or a stem cell or donor lymphocyte infusion donor (not recorded which). It is not recorded whose cells these are; they may come from a transplant donor. CDR3 sequence: CASSSTGRASTDTQYF. For the CDR3, the DNA is TGCGCCAGCAGCTCCACAGGGCGTGCTAGCACAGATACGCAGTATTTT. The variable domain in full, with the rest retrieved from reference TRBV5-1 and TRBJ2-3, is KAGVTQTPRYLIKTRGQQVTLSCSPISGHRSVSWYQQTPGQGLQFLFEYFSETQRNKGNFPGRFSGRQFSNSRSEMNVSTLELGDSALYLCASSSTGRASTDTQYFGPGTRLTVL.